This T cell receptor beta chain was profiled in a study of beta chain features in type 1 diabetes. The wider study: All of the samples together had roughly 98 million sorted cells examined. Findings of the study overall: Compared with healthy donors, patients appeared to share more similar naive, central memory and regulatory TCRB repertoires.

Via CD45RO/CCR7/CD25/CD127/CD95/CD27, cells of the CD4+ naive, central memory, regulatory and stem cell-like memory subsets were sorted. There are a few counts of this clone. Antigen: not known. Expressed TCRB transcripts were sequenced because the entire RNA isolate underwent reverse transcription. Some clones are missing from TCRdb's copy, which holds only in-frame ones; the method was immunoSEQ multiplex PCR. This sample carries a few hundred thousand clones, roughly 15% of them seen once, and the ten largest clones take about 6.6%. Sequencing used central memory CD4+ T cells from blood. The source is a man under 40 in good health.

Written as DNA, the CDR3 is TGTGCCAGCTCACCCAGCGGGGGGGCCGCGAGCTCCTACGAGCAGTACTTC. Protein sequence: CASSPSGGAASSYEQYF. The chain couples TRBV18 to TRBJ2-7; 10 bases match TRBD2. V lost 3 bases and J lost 0; bases outside the gene matches: 8. This CDR3 contains 17 residues. Germline V CDR1 and CDR2: KGHSH, LQKENI. Complete variable domain (other parts from reference TRBV18 and TRBJ2-7): NAGVMQNPRHLVRRRGQEARLRCSPMKGHSHVYWYRQLPEEGLKFMVYLQKENIIDESGMPKERFSAEFPKEGPSILRIQQVVRGDSAAYFCASSPSGGAASSYEQYFGPGTRLTVT.